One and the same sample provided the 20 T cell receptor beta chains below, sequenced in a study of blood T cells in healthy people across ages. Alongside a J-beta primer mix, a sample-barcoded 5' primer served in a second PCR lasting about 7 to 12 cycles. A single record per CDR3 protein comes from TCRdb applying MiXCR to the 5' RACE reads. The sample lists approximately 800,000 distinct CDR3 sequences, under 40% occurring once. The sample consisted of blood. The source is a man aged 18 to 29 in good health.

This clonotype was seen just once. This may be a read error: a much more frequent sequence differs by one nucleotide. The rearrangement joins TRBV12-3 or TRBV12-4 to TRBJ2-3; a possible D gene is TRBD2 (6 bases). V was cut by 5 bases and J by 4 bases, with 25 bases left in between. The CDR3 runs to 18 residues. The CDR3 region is CASSPPPEDYSFADTQYF. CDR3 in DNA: TGTGCCAGCAGTCCCCCGCCCGAGGACTACTCTTTCGCAGATACGCAGTATTTT.

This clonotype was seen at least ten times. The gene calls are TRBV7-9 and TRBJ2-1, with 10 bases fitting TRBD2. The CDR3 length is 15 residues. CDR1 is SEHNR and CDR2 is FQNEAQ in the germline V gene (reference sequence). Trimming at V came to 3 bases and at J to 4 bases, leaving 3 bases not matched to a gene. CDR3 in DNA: TGTGCCAGCAGCTTTCAGCGGGGGGGATACAATGAGCAGTTCTTC. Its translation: CASSFQRGGYNEQFF. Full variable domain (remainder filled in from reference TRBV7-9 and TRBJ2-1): DTGVSQNPRHKITKRGQNVTFRCDPISEHNRLYWYRQTLGQGPEFLTYFQNEAQLEKSRLLSDRFSAERPKGSFSTLEIQRTEQGDSAMYLCASSFQRGGYNEQFFGPGTRLTVL.

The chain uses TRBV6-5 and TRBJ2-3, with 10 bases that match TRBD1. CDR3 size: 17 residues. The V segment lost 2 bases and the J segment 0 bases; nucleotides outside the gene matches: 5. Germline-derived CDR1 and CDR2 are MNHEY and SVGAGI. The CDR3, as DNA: TGTGCCAGCAGTTACCTAGGGGGACAGGGGAGCACAGATACGCAGTATTTT. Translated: CASSYLGGQGSTDTQYF.

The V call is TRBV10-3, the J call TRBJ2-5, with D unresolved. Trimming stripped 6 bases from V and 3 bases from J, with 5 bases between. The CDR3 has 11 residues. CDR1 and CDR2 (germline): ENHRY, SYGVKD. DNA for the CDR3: TGTGCCATCAGCACAAAAGAGACCCAGTACTTC. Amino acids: CAISTKETQYF.

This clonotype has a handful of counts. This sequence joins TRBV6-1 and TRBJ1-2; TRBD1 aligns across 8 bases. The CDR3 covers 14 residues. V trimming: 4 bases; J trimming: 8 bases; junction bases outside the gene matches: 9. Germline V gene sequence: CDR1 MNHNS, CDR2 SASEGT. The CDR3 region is CASSAIGQGGGYTF. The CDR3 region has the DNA TGTGCCAGCAGTGCGATTGGACAGGGTGGAGGCTACACCTTC.

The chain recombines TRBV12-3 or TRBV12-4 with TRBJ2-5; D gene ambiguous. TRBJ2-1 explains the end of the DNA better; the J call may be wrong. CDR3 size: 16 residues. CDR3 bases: TGTGCCAGCAGTTTTTTCGGCAGCGCCTTCCAAGAGACCCAGTTCTTC. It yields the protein CASSFFGSAFQETQFF.

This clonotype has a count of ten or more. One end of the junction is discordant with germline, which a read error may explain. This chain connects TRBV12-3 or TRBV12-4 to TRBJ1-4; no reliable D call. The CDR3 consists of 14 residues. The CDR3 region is CASSLVPTNEKLFF. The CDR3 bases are TGTGCCAGCAGCTTAGTACCAACTAATGAAAAACTGTTTTTT.

CDR3 loop: CASSPGGQKTDTQYF. The CDR3 nucleotides read TGTGCCAGCAGCCCGGGGGGACAGAAGACAGATACGCAGTATTTT. V is TRBV7-9 and J is TRBJ2-3; perhaps D is TRBD1 or TRBD2 (7 bases each). The V and J ends lost 5 bases and 3 bases respectively, with 15 bases between them. This CDR3 spans 15 amino acids. Looked up from germline, CDR1 is SEHNR and CDR2 is FQNEAQ (reference sequence).

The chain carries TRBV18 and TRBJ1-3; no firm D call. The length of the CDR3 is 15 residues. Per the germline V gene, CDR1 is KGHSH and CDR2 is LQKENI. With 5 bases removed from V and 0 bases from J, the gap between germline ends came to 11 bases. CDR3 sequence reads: CASSATGNSGNTIYF. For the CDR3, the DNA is TGTGCCAGCTCAGCTACGGGGAACTCTGGAAACACCATATATTTT.

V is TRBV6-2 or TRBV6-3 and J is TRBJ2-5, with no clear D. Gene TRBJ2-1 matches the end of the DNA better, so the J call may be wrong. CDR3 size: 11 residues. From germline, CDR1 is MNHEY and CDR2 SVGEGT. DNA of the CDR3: TGTGCCAGCACCCGAAAGGAGACCCAGTTCTTC. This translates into CASTRKETQFF.

CDR3: CASSLSISTDTQYF. In nucleotides, the CDR3 is TGTGCCAGCAGTTTAAGTATTAGCACAGATACGCAGTATTTT. This chain uses TRBV12-3 or TRBV12-4 with TRBJ2-3; no clear D. CDR3 size: 14 residues. With 2 bases removed from V and 0 bases from J, the gap between germline ends came to 6 bases.

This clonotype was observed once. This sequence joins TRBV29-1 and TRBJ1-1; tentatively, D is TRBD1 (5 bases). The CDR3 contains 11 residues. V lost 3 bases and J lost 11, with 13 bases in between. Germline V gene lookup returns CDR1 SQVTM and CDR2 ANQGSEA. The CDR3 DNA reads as TGCAGCGTTGATGGGGCAGGCAGCGCTTTCTTT. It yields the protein CSVDGAGSAFF.

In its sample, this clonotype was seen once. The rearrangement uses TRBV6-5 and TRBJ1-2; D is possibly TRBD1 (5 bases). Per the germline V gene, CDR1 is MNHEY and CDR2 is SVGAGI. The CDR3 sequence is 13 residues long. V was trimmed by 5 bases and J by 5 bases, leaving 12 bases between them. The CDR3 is CASSDLGPYGYTF. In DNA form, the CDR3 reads TGTGCCAGCAGTGACTTGGGACCTTATGGCTACACCTTC.

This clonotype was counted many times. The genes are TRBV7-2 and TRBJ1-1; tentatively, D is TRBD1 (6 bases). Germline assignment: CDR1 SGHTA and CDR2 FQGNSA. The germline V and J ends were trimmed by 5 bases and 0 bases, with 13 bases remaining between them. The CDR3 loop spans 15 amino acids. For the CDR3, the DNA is TGTGCCAGCAGCATACGGGACACCTTGAACACTGAAGCTTTCTTT. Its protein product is CASSIRDTLNTEAFF.

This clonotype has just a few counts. This CDR3 reads CAISLTGNTEAFF. Written as DNA, the CDR3 is TGTGCCATCAGTTTGACAGGAAACACTGAAGCTTTCTTT. The chain is built from TRBV10-3 and TRBJ1-1; D is possibly TRBD1 (6 bases). CDR1 ENHRY and CDR2 SYGVKD come from the germline V gene. The CDR3 contains 13 residues. V lost 5 bases, J lost 2 bases, and 9 bases lay in between.

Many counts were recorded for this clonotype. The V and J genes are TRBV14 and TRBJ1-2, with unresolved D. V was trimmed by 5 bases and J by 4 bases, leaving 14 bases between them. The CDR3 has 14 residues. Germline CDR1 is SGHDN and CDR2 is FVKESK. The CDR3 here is CASSFGRGAYGYTF. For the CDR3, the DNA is TGTGCCAGCAGCTTCGGACGAGGCGCCTATGGCTACACCTTC.

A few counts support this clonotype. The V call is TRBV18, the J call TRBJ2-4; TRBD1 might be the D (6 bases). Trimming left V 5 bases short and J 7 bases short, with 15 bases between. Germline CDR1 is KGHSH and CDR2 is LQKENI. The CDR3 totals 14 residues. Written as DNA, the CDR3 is TGTGCCAGCTCAGCACGGGACACATGGAACATTCAGTACTTC. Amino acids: CASSARDTWNIQYF.

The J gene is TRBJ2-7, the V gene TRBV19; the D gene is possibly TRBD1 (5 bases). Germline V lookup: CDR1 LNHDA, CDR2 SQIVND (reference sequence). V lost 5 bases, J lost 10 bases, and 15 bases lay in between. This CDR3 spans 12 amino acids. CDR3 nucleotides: TGTGCCAGTAGTCCCAAAGACAGAACCCAGTACTTC. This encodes CASSPKDRTQYF.

The CDR3 loop reads CASSSAENREGLGTQYF. The CDR3 DNA is TGCGCCAGCAGTTCTGCGGAAAACAGGGAGGGACTGGGGACCCAGTACTTC. V and J are TRBV4-1 and TRBJ2-7, with D perhaps matching TRBD2 (7 bases). The J call is in doubt because the DNA end fits TRBJ2-5 better. The CDR3 sequence is 17 residues long. Germline CDR1 and CDR2: MGHRA and YSYEKL.

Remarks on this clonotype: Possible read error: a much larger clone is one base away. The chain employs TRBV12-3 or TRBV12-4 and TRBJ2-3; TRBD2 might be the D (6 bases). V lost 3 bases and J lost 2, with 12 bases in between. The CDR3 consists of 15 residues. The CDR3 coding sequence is TGTGCCAGCAGTTTTTTTCGGCGGGACACAGATACGCAGTATTTT. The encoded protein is CASSFFRRDTDTQYF.